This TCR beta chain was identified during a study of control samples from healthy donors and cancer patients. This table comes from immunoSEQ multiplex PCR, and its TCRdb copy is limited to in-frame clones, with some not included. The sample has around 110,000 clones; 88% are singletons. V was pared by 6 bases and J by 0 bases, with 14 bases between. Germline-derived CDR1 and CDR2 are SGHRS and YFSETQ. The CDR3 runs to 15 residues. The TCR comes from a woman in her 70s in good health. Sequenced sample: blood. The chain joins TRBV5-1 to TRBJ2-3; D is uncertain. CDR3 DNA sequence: TGCGCCAGCATCCTTATGCCCTCTAGCACAGATACGCAGTATTTT. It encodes CASILMPSSTDTQYF.